This TCR beta chain stems from a study of blood T cell repertoires in COVID-19. Authors' data handling: How many nucleated cells were present was estimated from reference gene primer amplification. The data were produced by immunoSEQ multiplex PCR, yet TCRdb's version contains in-frame clones alone and is incomplete. V, J and clone size are those of that table, while D and trimming were read from the DNA. The data hold hundreds of thousands of clones, with 88% observed a single time. This CDR3 has 15 amino acids. With 1 base clipped from V and 4 bases from J, the junction kept 3 bases outside the gene matches. The germline CDR1 and CDR2 sequences are MNHEY and SVGEGT.

The rearrangement uses TRBV6-2 or TRBV6-3 and TRBJ1-2, with 10 bases matching TRBD1. The sequence came from a woman in her sixties or seventies with COVID-19, enrolled during active disease. Sequenced sample: peripheral blood. DNA for the CDR3: TGTGCCAGCAGTTACTTGGACAGGGGGACCTATGGCTACACCTTC. Amino acid sequence: CASSYLDRGTYGYTF.